A single sample gave rise to the 3 T cell receptor beta chains below, sequenced in a study of shared clonotypes between healthy human individuals. TCRdb's copy holds only in-frame clones and misses some; the assay was immunoSEQ multiplex PCR. The sample shows 2 million or so clones, around 95% of them seen only once. The sequencing sample was made of naive CD4+ T cells sorted from blood. The subset denotes: CD45RA+ positively selected. The receptors shown here come from a man aged 18 to 29 in good health.

The chain links TRBV2 to TRBJ2-2, with D unresolved. The V end lost 6 bases, the J end lost 1 base, and 6 bases lay between the germline ends. This CDR3 is built from 13 residues. CDR1 and CDR2 (germline): SNHLY, FYNNEI. As DNA, the CDR3 is TGTGCCAGCAGATACCGGAACACCGGGGAGCTGTTTTTT. It is translated as CASRYRNTGELFF. Complete variable domain (other parts from reference TRBV2 and TRBJ2-2): EPEVTQTPSHQVTQMGQEVILRCVPISNHLYFYWYRQILGQKVEFLVSFYNNEISEKSEIFDDQFSVERPDGSNFTLKIRSTKLEDSAMYFCASRYRNTGELFFGEGSRLTVL.

The V and J genes are TRBV30 and TRBJ2-2, with 12 bases matching TRBD2. The CDR3 length is 17 residues. The V segment lost 5 bases and the J segment 1 base; nucleotides outside the gene matches: 8. Germline-derived CDR1 and CDR2 are GTSNPN and SVGIG (reference sequence). CDR3 in amino acids: CAWGRWTSGKNTGELFF. The CDR3 nucleotides are TGTGCCTGGGGGAGGTGGACTAGCGGGAAGAACACCGGGGAGCTGTTTTTT.

The J gene is TRBJ1-4, the V gene TRBV19; D perhaps matches TRBD1 (5 bases). Germline-derived CDR1 and CDR2 are LNHDA and SQIVND (reference sequence). Trimming took 8 bases from V and 0 from J, leaving 13 bases between them. The CDR3 runs to 15 residues. CDR3 in DNA: TGTGCCAGTGGGGACGCGGGCGCAACTAATGAAAAACTGTTTTTT. This sequence encodes CASGDAGATNEKLFF.